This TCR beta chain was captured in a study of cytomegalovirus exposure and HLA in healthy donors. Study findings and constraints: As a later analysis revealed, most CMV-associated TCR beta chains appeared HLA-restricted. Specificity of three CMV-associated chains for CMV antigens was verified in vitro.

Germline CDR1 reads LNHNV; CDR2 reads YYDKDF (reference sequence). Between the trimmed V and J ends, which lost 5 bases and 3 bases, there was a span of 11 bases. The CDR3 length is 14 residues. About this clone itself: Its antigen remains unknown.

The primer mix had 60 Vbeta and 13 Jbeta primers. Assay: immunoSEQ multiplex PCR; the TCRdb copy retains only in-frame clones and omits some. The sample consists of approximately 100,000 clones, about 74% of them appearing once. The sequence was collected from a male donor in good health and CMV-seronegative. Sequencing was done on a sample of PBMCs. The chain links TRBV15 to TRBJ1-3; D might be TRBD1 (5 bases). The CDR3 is CATSYDSFGNTIYF. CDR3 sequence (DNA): TGTGCCACCAGCTATGACAGTTTTGGAAACACCATATATTTT.